The sequence of this TCR beta chain was determined in a study of somatic mutations in cytotoxic T cells in rheumatoid arthritis. Notes on the study in general: The study found that the largest CD8+ clone exceeded 20% of CD8+ cells in about an eighth of the 65 patients. Rheumatoid arthritis patients were compared with age-matched healthy controls, and their CD8+ T-cell clonality did not differ significantly.

To note about this clone: Its antigen is still unknown.

Trimming took 3 bases from V and 2 from J, leaving 22 bases between them. Germline loops: CDR1 SGHVS, CDR2 FNYEAQ. CDR3 length: 18 amino acids. Assay used: immunoSEQ multiplex PCR; TCRdb lists only in-frame clones, some missing. The sample includes some 16,000 clones, 70% to 80% of them seen just once. The TCR originated in an adult with rheumatoid arthritis. This rearrangement joins TRBV7-6 to TRBJ2-5; D might be TRBD2 (7 bases). The sample was CD8+ T cells sorted from blood. DNA for the CDR3: TGTGCCAGCAGCTTTCAGGGGTCCGGGACTACCCAGCAAGAGACCCAGTACTTC. This codes for CASSFQGSGTTQQETQYF.